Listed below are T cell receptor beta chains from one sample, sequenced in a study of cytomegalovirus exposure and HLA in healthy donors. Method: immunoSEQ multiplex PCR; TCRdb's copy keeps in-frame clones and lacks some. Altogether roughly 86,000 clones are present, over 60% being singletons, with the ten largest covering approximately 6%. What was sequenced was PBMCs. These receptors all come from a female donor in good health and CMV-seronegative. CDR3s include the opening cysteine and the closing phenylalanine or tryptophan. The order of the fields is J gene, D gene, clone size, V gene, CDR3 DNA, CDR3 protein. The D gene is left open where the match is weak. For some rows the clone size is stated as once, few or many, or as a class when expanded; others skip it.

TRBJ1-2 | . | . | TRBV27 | TGTGCCTCTAGAGGGTGGGACTATGGCTACACCTTC | CASRGWDYGYTF
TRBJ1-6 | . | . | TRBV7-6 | TGTGCCAGCAGCTTAGCGGAGAGGGGGACCCTCCACTTT | CASSLAERGTLHF
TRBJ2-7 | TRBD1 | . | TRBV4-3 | TGCGCCAGCAGCCAAGAACAGGGGGCAAGCGAGCAGTACTTC | CASSQEQGASEQYF
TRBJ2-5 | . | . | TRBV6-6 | TGTGCCAGCAGCCTCCCTCCGGGGGACGAGACCCAGTACTTC | CASSLPPGDETQYF
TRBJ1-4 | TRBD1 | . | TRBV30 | TGTGCCTGGCAGGGGGACAGGGGGCTCGGTAATGAAAAACTGTTTTTT | CAWQGDRGLGNEKLFF
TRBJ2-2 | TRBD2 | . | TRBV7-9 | TGTGCCAGCAGCGGAGTAGCGGGAGCTCACACCGGGGAGCTGTTTTTT | CASSGVAGAHTGELFF
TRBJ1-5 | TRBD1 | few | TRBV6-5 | TGTGCCAGCAGTTTCGGACAGGGAGTCGATCAGCCCCAGCATTTT | CASSFGQGVDQPQHF
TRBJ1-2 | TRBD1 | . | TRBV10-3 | TGTGCCATCAGCGCACAGGGGAACTATGGCTACACCTTC | CAISAQGNYGYTF
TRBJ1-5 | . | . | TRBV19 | TGTGCCAGTATTCGGACGGGAGATAGCAATCAGCCCCAGCATTTT | CASIRTGDSNQPQHF
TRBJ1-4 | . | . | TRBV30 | TGTGCCTGGGGCCCCGGGGTTGCAACTAATGAAAAACCGTTTTTT | CAWGPGVATNEKPFF
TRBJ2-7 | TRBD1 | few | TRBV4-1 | TGCGCCAGCAGCCACCCGGGACAGGGTACCTACGAGCAGTACTTC | CASSHPGQGTYEQYF
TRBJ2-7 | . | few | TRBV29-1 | TGCAGCGACAGGGACGCCGCAGGAAACTACGAGCAGTACTTC | CSDRDAAGNYEQYF
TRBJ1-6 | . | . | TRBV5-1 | TGCGCCAGCAGACAGGAGAGCTCCTATAATTCACCCCTCCACTTT | CASRQESSYNSPLHF
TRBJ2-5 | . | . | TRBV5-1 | TGCGCCAGCAGCTCCGTGACTGGTCTGGGGACCCAGTACTTC | CASSSVTGLGTQYF
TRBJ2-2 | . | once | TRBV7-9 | TGTGCCAACTCGGTGGAGTGGAACACCGGGGAGCTGTTTTTT | CANSVEWNTGELFF
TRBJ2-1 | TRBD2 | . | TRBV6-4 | TGTGCCAGCAGTTTCGGGACTAGCGAGTACAATGAGCAGTTCTTC | CASSFGTSEYNEQFF
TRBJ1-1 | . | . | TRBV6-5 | TGTGCCAGCAGTCGCCAAGGGGGATCTCTCACTGAAGCTTTCTTT | CASSRQGGSLTEAFF
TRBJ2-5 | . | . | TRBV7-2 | TGTGCCAGCAGCACCTACACTAGAGATCCCCAAGAGACCCAGTACTTC | CASSTYTRDPQETQYF
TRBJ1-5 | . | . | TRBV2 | TGTGCCAGCAGTGAAGGGCGGGCCCAGCATTTT | CASSEGRAQHF
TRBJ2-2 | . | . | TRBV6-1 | TGTGCCAGCAACAGGGGGGGCACCGGGGAGCTGTTTTTT | CASNRGGTGELFF
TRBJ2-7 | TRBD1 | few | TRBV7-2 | TGTGCCAGCAGCTTAGCCTCGATGACAGGGTCCTACGAGCAGTACTTC | CASSLASMTGSYEQYF
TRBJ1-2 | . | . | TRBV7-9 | TGTGCCAGCAGCTTATTGGCCTGGGCAGGTCGTGGCTACACCTTC | CASSLLAWAGRGYTF
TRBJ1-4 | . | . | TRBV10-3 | TGTGCCATCAGTGAAGTCGATGAAAAACTGCTTTTT | CAISEVDEKLLF
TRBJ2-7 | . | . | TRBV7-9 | TGTGCCAGCAGCTTACTCTCGGGGGTCTCCTCCTACGAGCAGTACTTC | CASSLLSGVSSYEQYF
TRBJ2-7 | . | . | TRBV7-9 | TGTGCCAGCAGCCAAGGACAGCTAAACTCCTACGAGCAGTACTTC | CASSQGQLNSYEQYF
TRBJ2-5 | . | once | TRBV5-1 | TGCGCCAGCAGCTTGGCGGGGGTGCAGACCCAGTACTTC | CASSLAGVQTQYF
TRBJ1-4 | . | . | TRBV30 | TGTGCCTGGAGCCGAAAGAGGAATGAAAAACTGTTTTTT | CAWSRKRNEKLFF
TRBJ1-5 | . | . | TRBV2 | TGTGCCAGCAGTGACCGACAGTCCCACCAGCCCCAGCATTTT | CASSDRQSHQPQHF
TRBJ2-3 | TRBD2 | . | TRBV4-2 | TGTGCCAGCAGCCAAGGGGAGGGTTGGGCAGATACGCAGTATTTT | CASSQGEGWADTQYF
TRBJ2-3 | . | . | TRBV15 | TGTGCCACCAGCAGAGATCAAGGGAGTTCAACTACGCAGTATTTT | CATSRDQGSSTTQYF
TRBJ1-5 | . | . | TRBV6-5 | TGTGCCAGCAGTTATGGCCAGGGGCACAATCAGCCCCAGCATTTT | CASSYGQGHNQPQHF
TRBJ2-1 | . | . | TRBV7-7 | TGTGCTAGCAGCCTCAGGGACTTTCCCTTCTTC | CASSLRDFPFF
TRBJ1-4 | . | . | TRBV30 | TGTGCCTGGGGGGCCAGACTAGGGGAAAAACTGTTTTTT | CAWGARLGEKLFF
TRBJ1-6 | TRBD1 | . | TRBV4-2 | TGTGCCAGCAGCCACCCGATCCGGGACAGGGGGGATTCACCCCTCCACTTT | CASSHPIRDRGDSPLHF
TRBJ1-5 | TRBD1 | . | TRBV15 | TGTGCCACCAGCAAGGAGGGGGCCCCTCAGCCCCAGCATTTT | CATSKEGAPQPQHF
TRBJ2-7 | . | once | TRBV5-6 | TGTGCCAGCAGCTTGTACTCCTACGAGCAGTACTTC | CASSLYSYEQYF
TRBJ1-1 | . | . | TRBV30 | TGTGCCTGGAGTGTTTGGTCAGGTAGGAACACTGAAGCTTTCTTT | CAWSVWSGRNTEAFF